These 26 T cell receptor beta chains were all obtained from the same sample, sequenced in a study of blood T cell repertoires in COVID-19. Profiled with immunoSEQ multiplex PCR; TCRdb holds only in-frame clones, not every one. Of a few hundred thousand clones listed, 70% to 90% are singletons. Sequencing input: PBMCs or T cells enriched from blood (not recorded which). The receptors were sampled from a woman aged 18-30 years who had recovered from COVID-19.

V and J are TRBV10-2 and TRBJ1-4; the match to TRBD1 covers 7 bases. The CDR3 contains 15 residues. The V gene's germline CDR1 is WSHSY and CDR2 SAAADI. Unmatched junction bases numbered 8, after V lost 3 bases and J lost 7 bases. CDR3: CASSDTGEAGEKLFF. In nucleotides, the CDR3 is TGCGCCAGCAGTGATACAGGGGAGGCAGGTGAAAAACTGTTTTTT.

In this sample, this clone turned up a few times. This chain joins TRBV10-3 and TRBJ1-1; D unclear. CDR1 is ENHRY, CDR2 SYGVKD, per germline. The CDR3 spans 14 residues. Trimming stripped 0 bases from V and 5 bases from J, with 10 bases between. CDR3 coding DNA: TGTGCCATCAGTGAGTCGCCGACGGGAACTGAAGCTTTCTTT. It translates to CAISESPTGTEAFF.

The chain joins TRBV28 to TRBJ1-2, with D possibly being TRBD1 (6 bases). V lost 5 bases and J lost 4, with 11 bases in between. The CDR3 is 13 amino acids. In germline, CDR1 is MDHEN, CDR2 SYDVKM. The chain's CDR3 is CASSRQDLYGYTF. In DNA, the CDR3 is TGTGCCAGCAGTCGACAGGACCTCTATGGCTACACCTTC.

The CDR3 nucleotides are TGTGCCAGCAGCGCAGGGTCTTCTGAAGCTTTCTTT. As protein: CASSAGSSEAFF. This rearrangement joins TRBV7-9 to TRBJ1-1; D possibly corresponds to TRBD1 (5 bases). This CDR3 contains 12 residues. The germline V gene encodes CDR1 SEHNR and CDR2 FQNEAQ (reference sequence). Trimming stripped 5 bases from V and 6 bases from J, with 10 bases between.

The CDR3 bases are TGTGCCAGCAGTCTGACGGGAAACTATGGCTACACCTTC. This encodes CASSLTGNYGYTF. The genes are TRBV12-3 or TRBV12-4 and TRBJ1-2, with unresolved D. V gave up 5 bases and J gave up 2 bases, with 9 bases separating them. The CDR3 covers 13 residues.

The J gene is TRBJ1-5, the V gene TRBV4-1, with D possibly matching TRBD1 (5 bases). The CDR3 totals 16 residues. Germline V gene sequence: CDR1 MGHRA, CDR2 YSYEKL. V shed 4 bases and J shed 3 bases, with 16 bases lying between them. This CDR3 is CASSLTGQLVNQPQHF. The CDR3 DNA follows: TGCGCCAGCAGCCTCACTGGACAATTGGTCAATCAGCCCCAGCATTTT.

The chain recombines TRBV4-1 with TRBJ1-5, with D hard to call. Germline values: CDR1 MGHRA, CDR2 YSYEKL. The CDR3 extends over 17 amino acids. Trimming pared 0 bases from V and 4 bases from J, leaving 16 bases between. CDR3 DNA: TGCGCCAGCAGCCAAGATTTTTACAGCCGGGAGAATCAGCCCCAGCATTTT. Encoded protein: CASSQDFYSRENQPQHF.

This clone was observed many times. The chain uses TRBV6-5 and TRBJ2-6; TRBD2 agrees at 7 bases. The germline V gene has CDR1 MNHEY and CDR2 SVGAGI. The V and J ends lost 8 bases and 4 bases, in that order; junction bases with no gene match: 5. CDR3 length: 14 residues. CDR3 region: CASRRGEGANVLTF. The CDR3 DNA is TGTGCCAGCCGCCGGGGGGAAGGGGCCAACGTCCTGACTTTC.

J is TRBJ2-7 and V is TRBV28; D is undetermined. This CDR3 is built from 14 residues. V gave up 6 bases and J gave up 2 bases, with 14 bases separating them. The germline V gene has CDR1 MDHEN and CDR2 SYDVKM. The CDR3 spells CASRQAYPTYEQYF. CDR3 nucleotide sequence: TGTGCCAGCAGGCAAGCCTACCCTACCTACGAGCAGTACTTC.

This chain connects TRBV23-1 to TRBJ2-7, with D perhaps TRBD2 (6 bases). TRBV23-1 is treated as an ORF (open reading frame) with a function not yet certain. The CDR3 loop spans 16 amino acids. The ends were cut back, 8 bases at V and 5 bases at J, with 25 bases in the middle. Written as DNA, the CDR3 is TGCGCCAGCGGCCCGCGTCCGCGGAGGGCCCGCCACGAGCAGTACTTC. This gives the protein CASGPRPRRARHEQYF.

This sequence joins TRBV5-6 and TRBJ1-2; tentative D call: TRBD1 (6 bases). Germline-derived CDR1 and CDR2 are SGHDT and YYEEEE. This CDR3 contains 16 residues. The germline V and J ends were trimmed by 0 bases and 5 bases, with 17 bases remaining between them. CDR3: CASSLGLTGQGYGYTF. DNA for the CDR3: TGTGCCAGCAGCTTGGGCTTAACTGGGCAGGGGTATGGCTACACCTTC. The variable domain in full, with the rest retrieved from reference TRBV5-6 and TRBJ1-2, is DAGVTQSPTHLIKTRGQQVTLRCSPKSGHDTVSWYQQALGQGPQFIFQYYEEEERQRGNFPDRFSGHQFPNYSSELNVNALLLGDSALYLCASSLGLTGQGYGYTFGSGTRLTVV.

The CDR3 region is CASSLTGLPYSNQPQHF. The CDR3 region has the DNA TGTGCCAGCAGCCTGACAGGTCTCCCGTATAGCAATCAGCCCCAGCATTTT. The chain recombines TRBV7-8 with TRBJ1-5, with D tentatively TRBD1 (6 bases). V was pared by 5 bases and J by 0 bases, with 17 bases between. Germline V lookup: CDR1 SGHVS, CDR2 FQNEAQ. This CDR3 has 17 residues.

The chain links TRBV11-1 to TRBJ2-7, with 11 bases fitting TRBD1. The CDR3 is 13 amino acids. The trim removed 5 bases at V and 7 bases at J, leaving 4 bases unmatched. Per germline, CDR1 SGHAT and CDR2 FQDESV (reference sequence). The DNA of the CDR3 is TGTGCCAGCAGCCAGGACAGGGGGCGAGAGCAGTACTTC. Its protein product is CASSQDRGREQYF.

The rearrangement links TRBV27 to TRBJ2-7, with 7 bases lining up with TRBD1. V was clipped by 8 bases and J by 7 bases; unmatched bases: 8. This CDR3 comprises 12 residues. Per the germline V gene, CDR1 is MNHEY and CDR2 is SMNVEV (reference sequence). Here the CDR3 reads CASATGNLEQYF. The CDR3 DNA follows: TGTGCCAGCGCGACAGGGAACCTAGAGCAGTACTTC.

This clone was counted only a few times. The chain links TRBV19 to TRBJ1-1; no clear D. The V end was cut by 6 bases, the J end by 4 bases, with 18 bases between. The CDR3 extends over 15 amino acids. Looked up from germline, CDR1 is LNHDA and CDR2 is SQIVND (reference sequence). CDR3 bases: TGTGCCAGTAGCATTAGCGGCGGGTCGGGCACTGAAGCTTTCTTT. It encodes CASSISGGSGTEAFF.

The V gene is TRBV29-1, the J gene TRBJ1-1, with D maybe TRBD1 (5 bases). CDR1 is SQVTM, CDR2 ANQGSEA, per germline. The CDR3 runs 14 residues. Trimming cost V 4 bases and J 1 base, with 13 bases left between them. DNA of the CDR3: TGCAGCGTTGTTCCCTTAAGGGGGAACACTGAAGCTTTCTTT. It translates to CSVVPLRGNTEAFF.

J is TRBJ1-3 and V is TRBV30, with 8 bases matching TRBD1. This CDR3 region has 17 residues. Germline assignment: CDR1 GTSNPN and CDR2 SVGIG (reference sequence). J was trimmed by 3 bases and V by 6 bases; bases with no gene match: 16. The CDR3 loop reads CACYIPFQGASGNTIYF. CDR3 DNA sequence: TGTGCCTGCTATATACCGTTCCAGGGGGCCAGTGGAAACACCATATATTTT.

The V and J genes are TRBV28 and TRBJ2-2, with D possibly TRBD1 on 5 matching bases. CDR1 MDHEN and CDR2 SYDVKM come from the germline V gene. With 2 bases removed from V and 7 bases from J, the gap between germline ends came to 11 bases. The CDR3 is made up of 14 amino acids. Here the CDR3 DNA reads TGTGCCAGCAGTTTACTCCAGGGTGACGGGGAGCTGTTTTTT. Protein sequence: CASSLLQGDGELFF.

The chain recombines TRBV14 with TRBJ1-4; D may be TRBD1 (5 bases). Trimming stripped 4 bases from V and 2 bases from J, with 17 bases between. The germline V gene has CDR1 SGHDN and CDR2 FVKESK. This CDR3 region has 17 residues. The CDR3 region is CASSRHSGWTTNEKLFF. The CDR3 nucleotides are TGTGCCAGCAGCCGCCATTCAGGGTGGACCACTAATGAAAAACTGTTTTTT.

The J gene is TRBJ2-7, the V gene TRBV2; 9 nucleotides agree with TRBD2. Losses at the gene ends were 0 bases for V and 3 bases for J; bases not matched to a gene: 6. The germline gives CDR1 SNHLY, CDR2 FYNNEI. The CDR3 spans 16 residues. CDR3 nucleotide sequence: TGTGCCAGCAGTGAAGCAGTAGCGGGAGCAGGCTACGAGCAGTACTTC. It is translated as CASSEAVAGAGYEQYF.

This sequence joins TRBV5-1 and TRBJ2-3; no clear D gene. Looked up from germline, CDR1 is SGHRS and CDR2 is YFSETQ. The CDR3 sequence is 15 residues long. Trimming left V 0 bases short and J 2 bases short, with 10 bases between. The CDR3 is CASSLGGSLTDTQYF. The CDR3, as DNA: TGCGCCAGCAGCTTGGGAGGCAGCCTCACAGATACGCAGTATTTT.

The V and J genes are TRBV6-5 and TRBJ2-7; 11 bases fit TRBD2. Germline V lookup: CDR1 MNHEY, CDR2 SVGAGI. This CDR3 is built from 15 residues. Trimming cost V 6 bases and J 3 bases; bases outside gene matches: 7. The CDR3 DNA sequence: TGTGCCAGCAGAGGGACTAGCGGTGACGGCTACGAGCAGTACTTC. This codes for CASRGTSGDGYEQYF.

The chain recombines TRBV29-1 with TRBJ1-2; D might be TRBD1 (6 bases). This CDR3 is 16 amino acids long. Trimming took 1 base from V and 4 from J, leaving 19 bases between them. CDR1 and CDR2 from the germline V gene are SQVTM and ANQGSEA. Here the CDR3 reads CSVEVTRTDPSYGYTF. In DNA form, the CDR3 reads TGCAGCGTTGAAGTGACCCGGACAGACCCCTCCTATGGCTACACCTTC. Full variable domain (missing parts from reference TRBV29-1 and TRBJ1-2): SAVISQKPSRDICQRGTSLTIQCQVDSQVTMMFWYRQQPGQSLTLIATANQGSEATYESGFVIDKFPISRPNLTFSTLTVSNMSPEDSSIYLCSVEVTRTDPSYGYTFGSGTRLTVV.

The chain carries TRBV24-1 and TRBJ2-2; D unresolved. This CDR3 contains 13 residues. V lost 9 bases and J 0 bases, leaving 7 bases between the germline ends. Germline V gives CDR1 KGHDR, CDR2 SFDVKD. The CDR3 protein is CATGHPNTGELFF. DNA for the CDR3: TGTGCCACCGGGCACCCGAACACCGGGGAGCTGTTTTTT.

The V gene is TRBV7-9, the J gene TRBJ1-1, with 7 positions matching TRBD1. The CDR3 sequence is 17 residues long. The V and J ends lost 4 bases and 0 bases, in that order; junction bases with no gene match: 11. The germline V gene has CDR1 SEHNR and CDR2 FQNEAQ (reference sequence). CDR3 DNA sequence: TGTGCCAGCAGCTACTTACCGGGACAGAACATGAACACTGAAGCTTTCTTT. Translated, it gives CASSYLPGQNMNTEAFF. Full variable domain (remainder filled in from reference TRBV7-9 and TRBJ1-1): DTGVSQNPRHKITKRGQNVTFRCDPISEHNRLYWYRQTLGQGPEFLTYFQNEAQLEKSRLLSDRFSAERPKGSFSTLEIQRTEQGDSAMYLCASSYLPGQNMNTEAFFGQGTRLTVV.

The chain combines TRBV30 with TRBJ1-2; 9 positions match TRBD1. The CDR3 has 16 residues. Germline values: CDR1 GTSNPN, CDR2 SVGIG (reference sequence). J was trimmed by 2 bases and V by 1 base; bases with no gene match: 8. CDR3 loop: CAWSDRGPLTNYGYTF. The CDR3 nucleotides are TGTGCCTGGAGTGACAGGGGGCCCCTGACAAACTATGGCTACACCTTC. The full variable domain, rest sourced from reference TRBV30 and TRBJ1-2, is SQTIHQWPATLVQPVGSPLSLECTVEGTSNPNLYWYRQAAGRGLQLLFYSVGIGQISSEVPQNLSASRPQDRQFILSSKKLLLSDSGFYLCAWSDRGPLTNYGYTFGSGTRLTVV.